These 6 T cell receptor beta chains originate from one sample sequenced in a study of Ad26.COV2.S vaccination and SARS-CoV-2 variants. As for treatment: some 20 received Ad26.COV2.S at low or high dose, single or two shots; five or six received placebo; per-sample allocation not given. Collection of the samples took place on day 63 after the first injection of vaccine or placebo. Profiled with immunoSEQ multiplex PCR; TCRdb holds only in-frame clones, not every one. The table lists approximately 410,000 clones, around 92% of them singletons, with more than 1.5% in the top ten. The sequences come from peripheral blood, collected in a trial of Ad26.COV2.S vaccine versus placebo. All receptors derive from a person between 18 and 65 years old who received the Ad26.COV2.S COVID-19 vaccine or a placebo.

This chain links TRBV28 with TRBJ1-2, with TRBD1 identical over 11 bases. The length of the CDR3 is 15 residues. V shed 4 bases and J 4 bases; nucleotides not matched to a gene: 5. Germline values: CDR1 MDHEN, CDR2 SYDVKM. In nucleotides, the CDR3 is TGTGCCAGCAGTTGGGACAGGGGGGTATCCTATGGCTACACCTTC. It codes for CASSWDRGVSYGYTF.

The genes are TRBV19 and TRBJ1-2; TRBD1 matches 10 bases. This CDR3 is 13 amino acids long. Germline CDR1 is LNHDA and CDR2 is SQIVND (reference sequence). Trimming removed 5 bases from V and 5 bases from J; junction bases left unmatched: 2. The CDR3 DNA follows: TGTGCCAGTAGTGAGGGACAGGGGTATGGCTACACCTTC. Its translation is CASSEGQGYGYTF.

This chain connects TRBV14 to TRBJ1-6, with 7 bases identical to TRBD1. This CDR3 is 15 amino acids long. CDR1 and CDR2 (germline): SGHDN, FVKESK. V dropped 4 bases and J dropped 4; count of bases not matched to a gene: 4. CDR3 sequence reads: CASSLPTGYNSPLHF. Written as DNA, the CDR3 is TGTGCCAGCAGCCTCCCGACAGGGTATAATTCACCCCTCCACTTT.

V and J are TRBV12-5 and TRBJ1-6; TRBD1 aligns across 8 bases. This CDR3 has 16 amino acids. The germline V gene has CDR1 LGHNT and CDR2 FRNRAP. Trimming removed 2 bases from V and 7 bases from J; junction bases left unmatched: 7. CDR3 nucleotides: TGTGCTAGTGGTTTGACTCGACAGGGGCGCAATTCACCCCTCCACTTT. Its translation: CASGLTRQGRNSPLHF.

The rearrangement uses TRBV5-4 and TRBJ2-5; 7 positions match TRBD2. CDR1 SGHNT and CDR2 YYREEE come from the germline V gene (reference sequence). Trimming at V came to 3 bases and at J to 1 base, leaving 6 bases not matched to a gene. The CDR3 length is 15 residues. CDR3 DNA sequence: TGTGCCAGCAGCTCCCCCGGGACTACCCAAGAGACCCAGTACTTC. It translates to CASSSPGTTQETQYF.

The chain couples TRBV25-1 to TRBJ2-1, with D perhaps TRBD1 or TRBD2 (5 bases each). V lost 1 base, J lost 9 bases, and 13 bases lay in between. Germline values: CDR1 MGHDK, CDR2 SYGVNS. The CDR3 consists of 14 residues. CDR3 sequence reads: CASSEWDGFGEQFF. Written as DNA, the CDR3 is TGTGCCAGCAGTGAATGGGACGGGTTTGGTGAGCAGTTCTTC.